Sequencing of this TCR beta chain was carried out in a study of CD8 T cells in Susac syndrome. Reverse transcription of roughly 0.45 to 1 ug RNA was performed with random hexamers. In TCRdb, the immunoSEQ multiplex PCR reads were re-called with MiXCR into one record per CDR3 protein. Seen here are more than 150,000 distinct CDR3 sequences, under 97% observed once, and the top ten hold 0.075% to 0.1%. The J segment lost 0 bases and the V segment lost 4 bases, leaving 9 bases of the junction unmatched. Germline V gene data show CDR1 as SGHTA and CDR2 as FQGNSA. This CDR3 is built from 17 residues. Negative isolation was used for CD8+ and CD4+ T cells and FACS enrichment for TEMRA cells.

This TCR derives from a human donor with Susac syndrome. Sequencing was done on a sample of CD4+ T cells from PBMCs. V usage is TRBV7-2 and J usage is TRBJ1-5; TRBD1 matches 7 bases. The CDR3 DNA follows: TGTGCCAGCAGCTATCCGGGACAGCCCAATAGCAATCAGCCCCAGCATTTT. Translated, it gives CASSYPGQPNSNQPQHF.